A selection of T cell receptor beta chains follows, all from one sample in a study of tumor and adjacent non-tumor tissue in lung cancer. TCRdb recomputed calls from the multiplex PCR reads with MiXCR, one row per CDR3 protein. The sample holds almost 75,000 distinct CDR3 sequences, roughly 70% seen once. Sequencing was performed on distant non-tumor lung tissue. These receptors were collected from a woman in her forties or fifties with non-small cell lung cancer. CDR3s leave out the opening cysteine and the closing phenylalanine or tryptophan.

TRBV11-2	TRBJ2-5	ASSLNAWGPAQH
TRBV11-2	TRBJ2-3	TSNEGQAGYTDTQY
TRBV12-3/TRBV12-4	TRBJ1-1	SSSPTGGLNTEAF
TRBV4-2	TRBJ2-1	ASSQSITTSGRISEQF
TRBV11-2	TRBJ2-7	ASRLEPGGEQY
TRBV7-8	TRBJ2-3	ASSRTSESDTQY
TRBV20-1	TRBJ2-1	SARGWTDGRAGSYNEQF
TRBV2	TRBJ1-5	ASRPEGTGAGQPQH
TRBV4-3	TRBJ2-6	PSSQDAALPGANVLT
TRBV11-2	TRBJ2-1	ASSFNPETNEQL
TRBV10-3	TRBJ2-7	VISDPGGIYEQY
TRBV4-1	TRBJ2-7	ASSQSRTSGFYEQY
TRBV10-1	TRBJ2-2	ATSEFSSGSVDTGELF
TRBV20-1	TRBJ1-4	TARDKDIYSEKLF
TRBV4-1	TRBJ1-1	HSSQNRYRANTEAF
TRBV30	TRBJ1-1	AWRPPGAGWNTEAL
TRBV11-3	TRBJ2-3	ACNFMSDTQY
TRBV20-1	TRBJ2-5	SARDDRGKRETQY
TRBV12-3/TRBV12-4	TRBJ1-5	ASTQGDQPQH
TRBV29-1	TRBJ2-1	SALSGASEQF
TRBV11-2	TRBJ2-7	AFRTSSPYEQY
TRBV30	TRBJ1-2	VWSPSGTGMRGYT
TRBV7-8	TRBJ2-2	ASSLEVSNTGELS
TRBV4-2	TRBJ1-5	ASSQFRGQPQH
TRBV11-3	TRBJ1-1	ANSFDGETPEAF
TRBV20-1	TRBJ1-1	SARDRVLNTEAF
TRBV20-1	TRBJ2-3	SARDGLTDTQY
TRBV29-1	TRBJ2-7	SVWTSGSYEMY
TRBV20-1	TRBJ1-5	TAHTSNQPQH
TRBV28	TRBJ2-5	ASSLTGASETQY
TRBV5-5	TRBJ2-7	ASNLAPRLAGGYDQY
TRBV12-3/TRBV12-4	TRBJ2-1	ASSLGLTRSSYNEQF
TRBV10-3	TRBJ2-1	AISDILAGSYNEQF
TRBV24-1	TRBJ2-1	ATNSRGQGNNEQF
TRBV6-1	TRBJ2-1	ASTHTGVAYRF
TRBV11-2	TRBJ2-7	ASSLLGGWYEQY
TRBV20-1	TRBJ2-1	SARGAGGSMTYNKQF
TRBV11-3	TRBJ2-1	ASSLRGENEQF